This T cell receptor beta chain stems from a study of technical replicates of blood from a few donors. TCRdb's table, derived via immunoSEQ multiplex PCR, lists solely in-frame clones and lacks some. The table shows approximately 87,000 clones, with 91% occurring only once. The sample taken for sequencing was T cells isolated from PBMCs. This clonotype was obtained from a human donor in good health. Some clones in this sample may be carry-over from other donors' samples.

CDR3 region: CASKVSGSPAGELFF. The CDR3 DNA follows: TGTGCCAGCAAAGTTAGCGGGAGTCCCGCCGGGGAGCTGTTTTTT. The chain combines TRBV6-6 with TRBJ2-2; 9 bases fit TRBD2. Germline V gene sequence: CDR1 MNHNY, CDR2 SVGAGI (reference sequence). This CDR3 region has 15 residues. V dropped 7 bases and J dropped 6; count of bases not matched to a gene: 9.